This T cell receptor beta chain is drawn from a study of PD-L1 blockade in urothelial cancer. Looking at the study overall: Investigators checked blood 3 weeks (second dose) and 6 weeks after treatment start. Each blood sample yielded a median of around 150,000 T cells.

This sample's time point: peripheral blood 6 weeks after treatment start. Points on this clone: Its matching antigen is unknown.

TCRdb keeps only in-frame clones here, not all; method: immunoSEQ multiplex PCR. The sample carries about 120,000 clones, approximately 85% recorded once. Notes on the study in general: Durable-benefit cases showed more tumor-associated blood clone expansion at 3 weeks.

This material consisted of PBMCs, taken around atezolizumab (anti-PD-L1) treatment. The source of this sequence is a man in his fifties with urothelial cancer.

The CDR3 loop is CASRRLAGVEYNEQFF. CDR3 coding DNA: TGTGCCAGCCGAAGACTAGCGGGAGTGGAATACAATGAGCAGTTCTTC. The genes are TRBV27 and TRBJ2-1, with 12 bases lining up with TRBD2. V lost 8 bases and J lost 4; bases outside the gene matches: 9. Germline V gene lookup returns CDR1 MNHEY and CDR2 SMNVEV (reference sequence). There are 16 residues in the CDR3.